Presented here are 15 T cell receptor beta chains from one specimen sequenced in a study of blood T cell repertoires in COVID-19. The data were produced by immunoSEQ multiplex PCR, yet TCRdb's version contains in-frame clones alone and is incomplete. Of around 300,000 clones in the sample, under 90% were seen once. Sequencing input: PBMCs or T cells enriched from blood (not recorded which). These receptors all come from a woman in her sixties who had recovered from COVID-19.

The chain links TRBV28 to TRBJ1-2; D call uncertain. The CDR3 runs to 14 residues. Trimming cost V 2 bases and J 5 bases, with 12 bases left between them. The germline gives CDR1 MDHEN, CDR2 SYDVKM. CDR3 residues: CASSLRGSSYGYTF. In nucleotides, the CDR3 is TGTGCCAGCAGTTTACGGGGTTCCTCTTATGGCTACACCTTC.

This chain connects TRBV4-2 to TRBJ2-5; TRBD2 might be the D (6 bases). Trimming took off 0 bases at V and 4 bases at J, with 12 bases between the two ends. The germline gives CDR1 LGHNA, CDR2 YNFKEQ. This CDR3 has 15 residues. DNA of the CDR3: TGTGCCAGCAGCCAAGAGGGGAGGTCGGGAGAGACCCAGTACTTC. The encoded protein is CASSQEGRSGETQYF.

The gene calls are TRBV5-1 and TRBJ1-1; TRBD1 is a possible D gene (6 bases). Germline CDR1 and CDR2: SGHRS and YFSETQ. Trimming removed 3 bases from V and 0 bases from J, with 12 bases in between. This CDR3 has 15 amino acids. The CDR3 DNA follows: TGCGCCAGCAGCTCAACACAGGGAATGAACACTGAAGCTTTCTTT. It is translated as CASSSTQGMNTEAFF.

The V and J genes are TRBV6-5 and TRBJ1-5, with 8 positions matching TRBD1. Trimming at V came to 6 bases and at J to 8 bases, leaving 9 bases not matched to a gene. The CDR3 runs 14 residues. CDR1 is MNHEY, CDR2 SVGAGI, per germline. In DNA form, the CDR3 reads TGTGCCAGCAGCACCCGGACAGGGAAAGAGCCCCAGCATTTT. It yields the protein CASSTRTGKEPQHF.

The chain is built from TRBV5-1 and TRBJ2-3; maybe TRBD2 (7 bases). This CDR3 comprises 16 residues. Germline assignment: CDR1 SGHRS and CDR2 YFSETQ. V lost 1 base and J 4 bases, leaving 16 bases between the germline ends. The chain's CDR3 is CASSLLYREGSDTQYF. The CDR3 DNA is TGCGCCAGCAGCTTGCTCTACAGGGAGGGGTCAGATACGCAGTATTTT.

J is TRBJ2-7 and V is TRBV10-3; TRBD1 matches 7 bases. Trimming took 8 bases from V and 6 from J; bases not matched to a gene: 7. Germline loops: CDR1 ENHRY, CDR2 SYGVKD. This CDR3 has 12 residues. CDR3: CAIGTTGAEQYF. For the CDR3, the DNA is TGTGCCATCGGTACTACAGGGGCCGAGCAGTACTTC.

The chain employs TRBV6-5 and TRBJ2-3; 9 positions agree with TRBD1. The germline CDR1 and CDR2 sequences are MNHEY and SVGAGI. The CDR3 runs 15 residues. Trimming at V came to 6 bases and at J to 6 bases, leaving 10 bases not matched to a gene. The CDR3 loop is CASRPTGGHQDTQYF. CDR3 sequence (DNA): TGTGCCAGCAGGCCGACAGGGGGGCATCAGGATACGCAGTATTTT.

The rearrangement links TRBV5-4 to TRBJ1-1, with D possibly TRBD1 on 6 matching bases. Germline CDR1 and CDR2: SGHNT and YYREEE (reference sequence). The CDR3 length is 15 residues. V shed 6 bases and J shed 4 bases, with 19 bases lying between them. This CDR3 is CASTPGQKRGTEAFF. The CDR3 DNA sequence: TGTGCCAGCACTCCGGGACAAAAGCGGGGCACTGAAGCTTTCTTT.

This CDR3 is CASSTGTRGYEQYF. CDR3 DNA: TGTGCCAGCAGTACCGGGACTAGGGGGTACGAGCAGTACTTC. The gene calls are TRBV28 and TRBJ2-7; 8 bases map to TRBD2. The junction had 7 bases not matched to a gene; V was cut back by 5 bases and J by 4 bases. This CDR3 spans 14 amino acids. The germline gives CDR1 MDHEN, CDR2 SYDVKM.

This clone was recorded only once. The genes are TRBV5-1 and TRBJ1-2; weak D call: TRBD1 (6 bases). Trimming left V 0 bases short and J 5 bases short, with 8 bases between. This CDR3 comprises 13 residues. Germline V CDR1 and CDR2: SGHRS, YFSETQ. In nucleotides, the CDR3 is TGCGCCAGCAGCTTGGCTACAGGGTATGGCTACACCTTC. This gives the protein CASSLATGYGYTF.

CDR3 loop: CASSLVATGISPLHF. DNA of the CDR3: TGTGCCAGCAGCTTAGTGGCCACGGGTATCTCACCCCTCCACTTT. The gene calls are TRBV7-9 and TRBJ1-6; no clear D gene. This CDR3 region has 15 residues. The V end lost 1 base, the J end lost 10 bases, and 14 bases lay between the germline ends. CDR1 is SEHNR and CDR2 is FQNEAQ in the germline V gene (reference sequence).

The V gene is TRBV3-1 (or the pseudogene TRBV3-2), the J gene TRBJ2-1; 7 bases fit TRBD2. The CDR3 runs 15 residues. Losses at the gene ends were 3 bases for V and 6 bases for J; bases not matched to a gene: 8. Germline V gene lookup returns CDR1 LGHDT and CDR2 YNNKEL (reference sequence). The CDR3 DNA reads TGTGCCAGCAGCCAGAATGGACTAGTGGTCAATGAGCAGTTCTTC. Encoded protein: CASSQNGLVVNEQFF.

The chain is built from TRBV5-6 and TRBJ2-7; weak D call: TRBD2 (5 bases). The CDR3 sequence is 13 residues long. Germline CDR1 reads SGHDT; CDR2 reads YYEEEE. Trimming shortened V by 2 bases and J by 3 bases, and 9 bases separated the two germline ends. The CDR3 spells CASSFRTLYEQYF. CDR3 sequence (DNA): TGTGCCAGCAGCTTCCGGACTCTCTACGAGCAGTACTTC.

The CDR3 here is CATSVTISSGNTIYF. The CDR3 DNA reads as TGTGCCACCAGTGTTACGATTAGCTCTGGAAACACCATATATTTT. This chain links TRBV24-1 with TRBJ1-3, with D unclear. The length of the CDR3 is 15 residues. V lost 5 bases and J 0 bases, leaving 10 bases between the germline ends. The germline CDR1 and CDR2 sequences are KGHDR and SFDVKD.

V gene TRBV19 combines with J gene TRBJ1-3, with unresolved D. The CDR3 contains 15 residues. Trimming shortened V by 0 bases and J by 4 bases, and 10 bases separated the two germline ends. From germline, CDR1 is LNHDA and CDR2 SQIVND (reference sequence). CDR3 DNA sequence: TGTGCCAGTAGTATAGATCCGGGGTCAGGAAACACCATATATTTT. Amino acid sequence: CASSIDPGSGNTIYF.